This T cell receptor beta chain emerged from a study of T cell responses to AZD1222 COVID-19 vaccine. Study in general: It was second doses at about 4 or about 12 weeks that were pooled. Findings and limits, study-wide: Without day 14 samples, only post-peak T cell repertoires were studied. Donors were mostly white British, more females; clonal diversity possibly underestimated. Among vaccine-associated CD4 TCRs, coverage spanned spike, with dominance at 160-218 and 743-854.

TCRdb's table, derived via immunoSEQ multiplex PCR, lists solely in-frame clones and lacks some. Found here are some 100,000 clones, roughly nine tenths of them singletons; the top ten hold over 15%. Looked up from germline, CDR1 is MGHRA and CDR2 is YSYEKL. The CDR3 loop spans 15 amino acids. Losses at the gene ends were 3 bases for V and 0 bases for J; bases not matched to a gene: 4. As for this clone: Its target is unknown.

The TCR sequence derives from an adult in good health. The V and J genes are TRBV4-1 and TRBJ2-7; 8 bases line up with TRBD1. The sequencing used peripheral blood, collected on day 0 of AZD1222 vaccination. CDR3 protein: CASSQAGTGSYEQYF. The CDR3 DNA is TGCGCCAGCAGCCAGGCCGGGACAGGCTCCTACGAGCAGTACTTC.